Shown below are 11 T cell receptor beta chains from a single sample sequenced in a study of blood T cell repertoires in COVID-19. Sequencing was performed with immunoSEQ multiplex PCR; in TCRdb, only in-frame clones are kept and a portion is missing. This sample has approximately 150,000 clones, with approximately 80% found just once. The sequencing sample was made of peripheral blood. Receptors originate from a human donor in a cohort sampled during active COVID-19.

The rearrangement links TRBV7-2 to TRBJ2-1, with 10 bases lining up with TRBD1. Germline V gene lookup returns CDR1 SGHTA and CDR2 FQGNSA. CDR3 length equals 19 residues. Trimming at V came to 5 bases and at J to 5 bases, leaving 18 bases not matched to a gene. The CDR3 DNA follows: TGTGCCAGCAGCATCAGTTTTCGGGATCCGGGACAGGGGAACAATGAGCAGTTCTTC. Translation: CASSISFRDPGQGNNEQFF.

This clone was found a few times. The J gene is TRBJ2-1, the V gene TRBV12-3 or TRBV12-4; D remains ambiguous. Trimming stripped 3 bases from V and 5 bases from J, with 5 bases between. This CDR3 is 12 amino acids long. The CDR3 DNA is TGTGCCAGCAGTTTCAGTCACAATGAGCAGTTCTTC. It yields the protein CASSFSHNEQFF.

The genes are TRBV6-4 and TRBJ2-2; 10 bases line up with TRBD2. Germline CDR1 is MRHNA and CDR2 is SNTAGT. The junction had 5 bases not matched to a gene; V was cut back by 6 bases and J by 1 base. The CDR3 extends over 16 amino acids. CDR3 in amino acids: CASRGTSGVNTGELFF. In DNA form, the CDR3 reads TGTGCCAGCAGAGGAACTAGCGGGGTGAACACCGGGGAGCTGTTTTTT.

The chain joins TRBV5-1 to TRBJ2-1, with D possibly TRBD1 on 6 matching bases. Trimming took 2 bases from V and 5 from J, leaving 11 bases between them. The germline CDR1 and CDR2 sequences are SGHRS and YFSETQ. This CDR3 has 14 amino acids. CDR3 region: CASSLRQDNNEQFF. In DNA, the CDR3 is TGCGCCAGCAGCTTAAGACAGGATAACAATGAGCAGTTCTTC.

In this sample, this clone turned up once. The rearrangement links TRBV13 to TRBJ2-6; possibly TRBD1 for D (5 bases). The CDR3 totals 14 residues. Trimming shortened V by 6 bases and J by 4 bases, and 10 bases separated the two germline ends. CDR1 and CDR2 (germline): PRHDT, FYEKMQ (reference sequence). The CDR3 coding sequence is TGTGCCAGCAGTCAGGGTACCGGGGCCAACGTCCTGACTTTC. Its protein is CASSQGTGANVLTF.

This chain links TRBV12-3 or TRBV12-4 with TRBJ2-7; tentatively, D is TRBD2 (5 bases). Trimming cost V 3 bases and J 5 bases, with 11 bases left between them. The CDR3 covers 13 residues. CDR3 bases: TGTGCCAGCAGTTTGACCGGGCGGGACGAGCAGTACTTC. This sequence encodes CASSLTGRDEQYF.

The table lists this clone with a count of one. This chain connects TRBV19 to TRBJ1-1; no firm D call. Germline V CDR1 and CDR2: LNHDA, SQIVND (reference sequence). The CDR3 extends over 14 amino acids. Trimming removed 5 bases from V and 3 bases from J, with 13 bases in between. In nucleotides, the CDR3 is TGTGCCAGTAGTTCGAGGACGGACTACACTGAAGCTTTCTTT. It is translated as CASSSRTDYTEAFF. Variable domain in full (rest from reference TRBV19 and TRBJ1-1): DGGITQSPKYLFRKEGQNVTLSCEQNLNHDAMYWYRQDPGQGLRLIYYSQIVNDFQKGDIAEGYSVSREKKESFPLTVTSAQKNPTAFYLCASSSRTDYTEAFFGQGTRLTVV.

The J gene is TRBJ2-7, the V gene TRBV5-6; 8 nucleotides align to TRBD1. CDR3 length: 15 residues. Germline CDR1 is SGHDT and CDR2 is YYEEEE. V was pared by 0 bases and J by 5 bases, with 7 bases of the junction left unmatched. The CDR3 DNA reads TGTGCCAGCAGCTTGGTAGGACAGGGAGCCGACGAGCAGTACTTC. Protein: CASSLVGQGADEQYF.

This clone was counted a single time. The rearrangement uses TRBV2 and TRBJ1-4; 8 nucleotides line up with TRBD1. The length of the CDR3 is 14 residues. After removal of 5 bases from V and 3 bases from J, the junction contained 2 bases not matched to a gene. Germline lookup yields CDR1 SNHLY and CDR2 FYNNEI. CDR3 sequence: CASSLDRANEKLFF. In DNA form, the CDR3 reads TGTGCCAGCAGTTTGGACAGGGCTAATGAAAAACTGTTTTTT.

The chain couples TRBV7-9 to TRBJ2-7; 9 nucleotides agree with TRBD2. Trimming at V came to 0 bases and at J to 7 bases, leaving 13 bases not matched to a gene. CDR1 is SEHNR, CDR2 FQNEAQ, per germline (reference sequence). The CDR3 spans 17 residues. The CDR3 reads CASSLARSGSPEEEQYF. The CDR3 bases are TGTGCCAGCAGCTTAGCCCGTAGCGGGAGCCCCGAGGAGGAGCAGTACTTC.

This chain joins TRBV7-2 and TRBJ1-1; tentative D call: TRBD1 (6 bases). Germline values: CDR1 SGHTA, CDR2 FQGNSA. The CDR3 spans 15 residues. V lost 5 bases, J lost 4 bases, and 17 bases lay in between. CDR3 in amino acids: CASSPPGHPVTEAFF. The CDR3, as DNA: TGTGCCAGCAGCCCCCCGGGACACCCGGTCACTGAAGCTTTCTTT. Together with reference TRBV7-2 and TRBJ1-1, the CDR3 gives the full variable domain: GAGVSQSPSNKVTEKGKDVELRCDPISGHTALYWYRQSLGQGLEFLIYFQGNSAPDKSGLPSDRFSAERTGGSVSTLTIQRTQQEDSAVYLCASSPPGHPVTEAFFGQGTRLTVV.